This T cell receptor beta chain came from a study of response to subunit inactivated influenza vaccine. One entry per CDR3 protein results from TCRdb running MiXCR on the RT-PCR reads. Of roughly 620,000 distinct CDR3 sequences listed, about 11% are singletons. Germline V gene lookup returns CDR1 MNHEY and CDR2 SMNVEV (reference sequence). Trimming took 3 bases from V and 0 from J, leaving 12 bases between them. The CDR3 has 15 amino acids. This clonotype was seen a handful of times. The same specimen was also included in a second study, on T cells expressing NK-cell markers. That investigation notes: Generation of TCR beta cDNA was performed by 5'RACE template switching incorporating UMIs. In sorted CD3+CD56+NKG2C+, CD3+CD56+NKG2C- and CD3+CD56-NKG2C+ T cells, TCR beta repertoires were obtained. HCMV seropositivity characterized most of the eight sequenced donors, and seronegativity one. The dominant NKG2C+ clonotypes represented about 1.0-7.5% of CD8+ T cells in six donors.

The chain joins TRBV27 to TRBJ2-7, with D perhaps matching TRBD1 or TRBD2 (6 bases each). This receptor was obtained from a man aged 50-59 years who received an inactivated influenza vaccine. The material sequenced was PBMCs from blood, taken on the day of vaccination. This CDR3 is CASSFRGPHSYEQYF. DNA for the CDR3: TGTGCCAGCAGTTTCCGGGGGCCGCACTCCTACGAGCAGTACTTC.